The sequence of this T cell receptor beta chain was determined in a study of CD8 T cells in ankylosing spondylitis. Study-level results: Reportedly, significant enrichment of disease-linked clones occurred in matched ankylosing spondylitis synovial fluid. In peripheral blood, disease-linked CD8+ clones occurred at relatively low frequencies.

A quantitative 5'-RACE method, one with molecular barcodes, was used to make TCR beta libraries. TCRdb processed the 5' RACE reads anew with MiXCR; each CDR3 protein has one entry. The sample yields around 210,000 distinct CDR3 sequences, roughly 8.2% seen once. This clonotype was detected many times. Its antigen is not known. CDR1 is SGHKS and CDR2 is YYEKEE in the germline V gene (reference sequence). V trimming: 0 bases; J trimming: 7 bases; junction bases outside the gene matches: 6. CDR3 length equals 15 residues. The sequencing sample was made of blood, either unsorted or a sorted T cell fraction (not recorded which). This rearrangement joins TRBV5-5 to TRBJ2-1; TRBD2 matches 8 bases. This TCR came from a female donor with ankylosing spondylitis or in good health (not recorded which). For the CDR3, the DNA is TGTGCCAGCAGCTTGGTTCGGGAGGGCCGGAATGAGCAGTTCTTC. Protein product: CASSLVREGRNEQFF.